The T cell receptor (beta chain) described here comes from a study of blood T cell repertoires in COVID-19. Turning to the study itself: Acute-phase and convalescent COVID-19 samples originated in the United States, Italy and Spain.

In its sample, this clone was seen once. TCRdb's table, derived via immunoSEQ multiplex PCR, lists solely in-frame clones and lacks some. The sample lists over 45,000 clones; roughly 91% were seen once. Trimming took off 2 bases at V and 0 bases at J, with 5 bases between the two ends. Germline values: CDR1 SGHTS, CDR2 YDEGEE. CDR3 length: 13 residues. The chain employs TRBV5-8 and TRBJ1-1; D not certain. Sequencing was performed on peripheral blood. This receptor was identified in a man aged 45-65 years with active COVID-19. CDR3 region: CASSFYLNTEAFF. The CDR3 DNA reads as TGTGCCAGCAGCTTCTACCTGAACACTGAAGCTTTCTTT.